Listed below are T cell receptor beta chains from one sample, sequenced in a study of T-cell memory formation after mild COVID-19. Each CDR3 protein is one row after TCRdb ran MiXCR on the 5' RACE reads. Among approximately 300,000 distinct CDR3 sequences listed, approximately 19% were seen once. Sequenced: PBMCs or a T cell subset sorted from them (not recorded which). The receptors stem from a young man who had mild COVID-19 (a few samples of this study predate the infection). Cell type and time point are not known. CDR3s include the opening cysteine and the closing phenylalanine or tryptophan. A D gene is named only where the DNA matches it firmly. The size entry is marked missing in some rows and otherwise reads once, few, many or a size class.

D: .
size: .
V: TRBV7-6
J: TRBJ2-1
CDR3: CASSLGAEYEQFF
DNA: TGTGCCAGCAGCTTGGGTGCGGAATATGAGCAGTTCTTC

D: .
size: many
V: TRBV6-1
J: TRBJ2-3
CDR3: CASSDTGSLRNTQYF
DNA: TGTGCCAGCAGTGATACCGGCAGCTTGAGGAATACGCAGTATTTT

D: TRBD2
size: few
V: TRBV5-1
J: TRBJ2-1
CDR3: CASSLTRTSGLYNEQFF
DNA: TGCGCCAGCAGCTTGACGCGGACTAGCGGTCTCTACAATGAGCAGTTCTTC

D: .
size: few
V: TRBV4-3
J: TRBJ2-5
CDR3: CASSQGWPQETQYF
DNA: TGCGCCAGCAGCCAAGGATGGCCCCAAGAGACCCAGTACTTC

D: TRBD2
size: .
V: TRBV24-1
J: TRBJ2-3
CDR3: CATGGDSVDTQYF
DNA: TGTGCCACCGGGGGGGACTCCGTAGATACGCAGTATTTT

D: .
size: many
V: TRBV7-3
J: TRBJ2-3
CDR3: CASSFRGDTQYF
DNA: TGTGCCAGCAGTTTCCGCGGAGATACGCAGTATTTT

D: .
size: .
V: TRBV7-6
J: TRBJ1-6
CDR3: CASSEAGREWNSPLHF
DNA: TGTGCCAGCAGCGAAGCGGGCAGGGAGTGGAATTCACCCCTCCACTTT

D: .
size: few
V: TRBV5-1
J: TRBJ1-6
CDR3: CASSLDVAENNSPLHF
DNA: TGCGCCAGCAGCTTGGATGTGGCAGAAAATAATTCACCCCTCCACTTT

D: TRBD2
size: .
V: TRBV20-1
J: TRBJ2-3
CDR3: CSAEEVRGVTDTQYF
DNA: TGCAGTGCTGAAGAGGTGCGGGGGGTCACAGATACGCAGTATTTT

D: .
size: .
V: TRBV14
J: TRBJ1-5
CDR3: CATRGGADQPQHF
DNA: TGTGCCACTAGGGGGGGGGCTGATCAGCCCCAGCATTTT

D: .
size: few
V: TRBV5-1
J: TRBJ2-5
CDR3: CASSLEGSEETQYF
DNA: TGCGCCAGCAGCTTGGAGGGTAGTGAAGAGACCCAGTACTTC

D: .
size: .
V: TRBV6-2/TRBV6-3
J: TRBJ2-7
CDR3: CASSRLGGRGEQYF
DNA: TGTGCCAGCAGTCGTCTGGGCGGACGCGGGGAGCAGTACTTC

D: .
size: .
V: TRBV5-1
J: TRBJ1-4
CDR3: CASSLVPGAEEKLFF
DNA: TGCGCCAGCAGCTTGGTACCAGGGGCTGAAGAAAAACTGTTTTTT

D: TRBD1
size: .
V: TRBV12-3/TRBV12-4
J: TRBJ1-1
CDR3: CASVLTGANTEAFF
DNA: TGTGCCAGCGTACTAACAGGGGCTAACACTGAAGCTTTCTTT

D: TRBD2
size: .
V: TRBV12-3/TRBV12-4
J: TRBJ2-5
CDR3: CASSSGGALETQYF
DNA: TGTGCCAGCAGTTCCGGGGGGGCGTTAGAGACCCAGTACTTC

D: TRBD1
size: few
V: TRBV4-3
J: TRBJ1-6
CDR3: CASSSGTGRSPLHF
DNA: TGCGCCAGCAGCTCCGGGACAGGGCGGTCACCCCTCCACTTT

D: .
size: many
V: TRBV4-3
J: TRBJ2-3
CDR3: CASSQVGFTDTQYF
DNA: TGCGCCAGCAGCCAAGTTGGGTTCACAGATACGCAGTATTTT

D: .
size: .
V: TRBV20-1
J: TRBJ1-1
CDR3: CSAGDTPGAEAFF
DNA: TGCAGTGCTGGAGACACCCCTGGCGCTGAAGCTTTCTTT

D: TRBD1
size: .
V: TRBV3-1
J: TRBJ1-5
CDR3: CASSSQDVQGQPQHF
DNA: TGTGCCAGCAGCAGCCAAGATGTACAGGGGCAGCCCCAGCATTTT

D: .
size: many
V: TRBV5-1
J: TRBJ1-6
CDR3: CASSLDTDSPLHF
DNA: TGCGCCAGCAGCTTGGATACAGATTCACCCCTCCACTTT

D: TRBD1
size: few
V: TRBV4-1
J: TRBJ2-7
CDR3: CASSHLTGTAYEQYF
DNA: TGCGCCAGCAGCCACTTAACCGGGACAGCCTACGAGCAGTACTTC

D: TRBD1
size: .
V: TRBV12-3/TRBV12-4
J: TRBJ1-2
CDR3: CASSLGLWDRENYGYTF
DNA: TGTGCCAGCAGTTTAGGGCTCTGGGACAGAGAGAACTATGGCTACACCTTC

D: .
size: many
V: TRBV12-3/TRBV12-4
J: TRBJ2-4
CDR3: CASSLGLAKNIQYF
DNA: TGTGCCAGCAGTTTGGGGTTAGCCAAAAACATTCAGTACTTC

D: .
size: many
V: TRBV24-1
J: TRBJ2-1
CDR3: CATSDFSERSGNEQFF
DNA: TGTGCCACCAGTGATTTCTCGGAGAGGTCGGGCAATGAGCAGTTCTTC

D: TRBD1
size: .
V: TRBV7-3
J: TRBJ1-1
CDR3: CASSWGQGLSEAFF
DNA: TGTGCCAGCAGCTGGGGACAGGGGTTATCTGAAGCTTTCTTT

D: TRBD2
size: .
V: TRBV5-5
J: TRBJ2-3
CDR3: CASSLLAGGLSSTDTQYF
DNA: TGTGCCAGCAGCCTATTGGCGGGGGGCCTATCTAGCACAGATACGCAGTATTTT

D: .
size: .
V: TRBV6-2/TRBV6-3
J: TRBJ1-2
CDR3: CASRPGSYGYTF
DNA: TGTGCCAGCAGGCCAGGCTCCTATGGCTACACCTTC

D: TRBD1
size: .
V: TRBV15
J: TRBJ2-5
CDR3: CATSRDRDRETQYF
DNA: TGTGCCACCAGCAGAGACAGGGACAGAGAGACCCAGTACTTC

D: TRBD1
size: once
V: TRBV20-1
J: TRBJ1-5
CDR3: CSAAGDRGPYQPQHF
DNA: TGCAGTGCTGCGGGGGACAGGGGCCCCTATCAGCCCCAGCATTTT

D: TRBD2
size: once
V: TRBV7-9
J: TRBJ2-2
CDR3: CASSPGTSGDGGELFF
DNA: TGTGCCAGCAGCCCAGGGACTAGCGGGGACGGCGGGGAGCTGTTTTTT

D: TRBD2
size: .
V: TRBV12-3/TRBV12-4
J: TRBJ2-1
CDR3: CASSGVGGAFYNEQFF
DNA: TGTGCCAGCAGTGGTGTCGGGGGGGCGTTTTACAATGAGCAGTTCTTC

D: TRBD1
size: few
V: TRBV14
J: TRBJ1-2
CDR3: CASSKGHRDRGLRFGYTF
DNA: TGTGCCAGCAGCAAAGGGCACCGGGACAGGGGGCTTCGCTTTGGCTACACCTTC

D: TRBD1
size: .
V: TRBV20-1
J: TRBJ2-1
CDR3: CSAARGDRVYLVTNEQFF
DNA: TGCAGTGCTGCCCGTGGGGACAGGGTATATCTGGTTACCAATGAGCAGTTCTTC

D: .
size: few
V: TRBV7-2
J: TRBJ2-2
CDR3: CASSSAHPGTGELFF
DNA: TGTGCCAGCAGCTCGGCACACCCGGGCACCGGGGAGCTGTTTTTT

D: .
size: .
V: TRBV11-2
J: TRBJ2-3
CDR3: CASSQHGDTQYF
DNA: TGTGCCAGCAGTCAGCATGGAGATACGCAGTATTTT

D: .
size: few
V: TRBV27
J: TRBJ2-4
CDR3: CASSTLDSPAKNIQYF
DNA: TGTGCCAGCAGTACACTGGACAGCCCCGCCAAAAACATTCAGTACTTC

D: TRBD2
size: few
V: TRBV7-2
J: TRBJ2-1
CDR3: CASSLRSGGSSYNEQFF
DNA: TGTGCCAGCAGCTTAAGATCGGGGGGAAGCTCCTACAATGAGCAGTTCTTC

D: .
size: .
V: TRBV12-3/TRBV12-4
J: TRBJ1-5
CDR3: CASSLLGEQGRHF
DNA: TGTGCCAGCAGTTTGCTCGGGGAACAGGGCAGGCATTTT

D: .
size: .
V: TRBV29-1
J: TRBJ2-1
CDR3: CSAQEAGDSYNEQFF
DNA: TGCAGCGCCCAGGAGGCAGGGGACTCCTACAATGAGCAGTTCTTC

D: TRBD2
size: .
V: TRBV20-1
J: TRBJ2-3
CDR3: CSARTSGGTDTQYF
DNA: TGCAGTGCTAGGACTAGCGGGGGAACAGATACGCAGTATTTT

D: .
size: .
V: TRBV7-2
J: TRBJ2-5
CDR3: CASSLSRTQETQYF
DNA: TGTGCCAGCAGCCTGAGTCGAACACAAGAGACCCAGTACTTC

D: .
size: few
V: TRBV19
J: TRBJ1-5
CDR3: CASSIGGNQPQHF
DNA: TGTGCCAGTAGTATAGGAGGTAATCAGCCCCAGCATTTT

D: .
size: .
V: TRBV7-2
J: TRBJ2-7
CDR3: CASSQKNGGLSYEQYF
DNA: TGTGCCAGCAGCCAGAAAAACGGGGGGCTCTCCTACGAGCAGTACTTC

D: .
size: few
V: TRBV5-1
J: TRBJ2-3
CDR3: CASGRGDTQYF
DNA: TGCGCCAGCGGCAGGGGAGATACGCAGTATTTT

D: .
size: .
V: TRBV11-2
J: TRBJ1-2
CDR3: CASSASRMGQHGYTF
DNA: TGTGCCAGCAGCGCGTCTAGAATGGGTCAACATGGCTACACCTTC

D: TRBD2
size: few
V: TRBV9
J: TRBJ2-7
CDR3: CASGPTGGTYEQYF
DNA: TGTGCCAGCGGTCCCACCGGGGGGACCTACGAGCAGTACTTC

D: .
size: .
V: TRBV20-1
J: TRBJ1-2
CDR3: CSALNSPGTLSNYGYTF
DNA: TGCAGTGCACTAAACTCTCCGGGGACCCTTTCTAACTATGGCTACACCTTC

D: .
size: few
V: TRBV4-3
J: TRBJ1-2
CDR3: CASSQDAAGFGYTF
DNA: TGCGCCAGCAGCCAAGATGCGGCCGGGTTTGGCTACACCTTC

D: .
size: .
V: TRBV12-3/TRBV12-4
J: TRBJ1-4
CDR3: CASSLFQGDSTNEKLFF
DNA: TGTGCCAGCAGTTTGTTTCAGGGCGATTCAACTAATGAAAAACTGTTTTTT

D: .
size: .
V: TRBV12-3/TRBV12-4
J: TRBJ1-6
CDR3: CASSLRGGSPLHF
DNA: TGTGCCAGCAGTTTGAGGGGGGGCTCACCCCTCCACTTT

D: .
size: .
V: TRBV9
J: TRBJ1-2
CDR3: CASSAGLDYGYTF
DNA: TGTGCCAGCAGTGCAGGATTGGACTATGGCTACACCTTC

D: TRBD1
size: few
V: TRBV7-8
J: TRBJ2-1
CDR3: CASRSRSGTGVEGEQFF
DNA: TGTGCCAGCAGGTCCCGTAGCGGGACAGGGGTGGAAGGTGAGCAGTTCTTC

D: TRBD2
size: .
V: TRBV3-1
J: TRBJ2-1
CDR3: CASSPVIAGYNEQFF
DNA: TGTGCCAGCAGCCCCGTGATAGCGGGTTACAATGAGCAGTTCTTC

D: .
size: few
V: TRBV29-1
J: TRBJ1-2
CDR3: CSVEVSPNYGYTF
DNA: TGCAGCGTTGAGGTCAGCCCTAACTATGGCTACACCTTC

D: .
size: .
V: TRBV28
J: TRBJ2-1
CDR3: CATKGGSSSYNEQFF
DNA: TGTGCCACCAAAGGGGGGTCGAGCTCCTACAATGAGCAGTTCTTC

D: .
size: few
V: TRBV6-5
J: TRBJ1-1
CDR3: CASSYSTETEAFF
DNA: TGTGCCAGCAGTTACTCGACAGAAACTGAAGCTTTCTTT

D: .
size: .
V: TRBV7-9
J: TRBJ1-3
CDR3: CASSRQSSGNTIYF
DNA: TGTGCCAGCAGCCGACAGTCCTCTGGAAACACCATATATTTT